The rows below give T cell receptor beta chains drawn from one sample of a study of long-term antiretroviral therapy in people with HIV. Some clones are missing from TCRdb's copy, which holds only in-frame ones; the method was immunoSEQ multiplex PCR. The data hold 20,000 to 25,000 clones, with approximately 76% observed a single time. The sample consisted of unsorted PBMCs, taken around 1.8 years before starting antiretroviral therapy. The receptors were gathered from a woman aged 35 to 49 with HIV. CDR3s include the opening cysteine and the closing phenylalanine or tryptophan. A D gene is named only where the DNA matches it firmly. Not every row has a clone size; where given, it reads once, few, many or a size class.

cdr3_nt,cdr3_aa,j_call,clone_size,cdr3_length,v_call,d_call
TGTGCCAGCAGTGAAGGGCAGGGTTTTGAAAAACTGTTTTTT,CASSEGQGFEKLFF,TRBJ1-4,NA,14,TRBV6-1,NA
TGTGCCAGTAGTATAGTCCGCAACTCCTACGAGCAGTACTTC,CASSIVRNSYEQYF,TRBJ2-7,NA,14,TRBV19,NA
TGTGCCAGCAGCTTGGGGCTAGCTAGAGATACGCAGTATTTT,CASSLGLARDTQYF,TRBJ2-3,few,14,TRBV7-7,NA
TGTGCCAGCAGTTACTCCCGGGGGGTGAACACTGAAGCTTTCTTT,CASSYSRGVNTEAFF,TRBJ1-1,few,15,TRBV6-5,NA
TGTGCCAGCAGTCAGGCCCCTTATCAGCCCCAGCATTTT,CASSQAPYQPQHF,TRBJ1-5,few,13,TRBV27,NA
TGTGCCAGTAGTATATACAGGGGACCCACCTATGGCTACACCTTC,CASSIYRGPTYGYTF,TRBJ1-2,NA,15,TRBV19,TRBD1
TGTGCCAGTCTCCGGGACACCCTTAGCACTGAAGCTTTCTTT,CASLRDTLSTEAFF,TRBJ1-1,NA,14,TRBV6-1,NA
TGTGCCAGCGCATACGGGAACACTGAAGCTTTCTTT,CASAYGNTEAFF,TRBJ1-1,medium-sized,12,TRBV7-9,NA
TGTGCCAGCGGGGGGGCGGGCGCTTCCTACGAGCAGTACTTC,CASGGAGASYEQYF,TRBJ2-7,NA,14,TRBV2,NA
TGTGCCAGCAGCTTGCGGGGGGGGAATGAGCAGTTCTTC,CASSLRGGNEQFF,TRBJ2-1,NA,13,TRBV5-6,TRBD2
TGTGCCAGCAGCCCCACCGAGTACTATGGCTACACCTTC,CASSPTEYYGYTF,TRBJ1-2,NA,13,TRBV7-9,NA
TGTGCCAGTGAGACTAGAATGAACACCGGGGAGCTGTTTTTT,CASETRMNTGELFF,TRBJ2-2,NA,14,TRBV7-9,NA
TGCGCCAGCAGCCAAGGGTCCTTCTATGGCTACACCTTC,CASSQGSFYGYTF,TRBJ1-2,NA,13,TRBV4-1,NA
TGTGCCAGCAGTCTCTGGGCAGCAACTAATGAAAAACTGTTTTTT,CASSLWAATNEKLFF,TRBJ1-4,NA,15,TRBV28,NA
TGTGCCAGCAGAGCAGACAGGCGCACAGATACGCAGTATTTT,CASRADRRTDTQYF,TRBJ2-3,few,14,TRBV6-1,NA
TGTGCCAGCAGCGCCCGGACCGCTTCCTACGAGCAGTACTTC,CASSARTASYEQYF,TRBJ2-7,NA,14,TRBV11-3,NA
TGCGCCAGCATGGAGTCCCCGAACACCGGGGAGCTGTTTTTT,CASMESPNTGELFF,TRBJ2-2,NA,14,TRBV5-1,NA
TGTGCCTCGACAGAACAAAACTATGGCTACACCTTC,CASTEQNYGYTF,TRBJ1-2,NA,12,TRBV28,NA
TGTGCCAGCTCACCAACGGGGTCCTACAATGAGCAGTTCTTC,CASSPTGSYNEQFF,TRBJ2-1,NA,14,TRBV18,NA
TGTGCCAGTAGTATAGAGGATAACTATGGCTACACCTTC,CASSIEDNYGYTF,TRBJ1-2,few,13,TRBV19,NA
TGTGCCAGCAGTCTACTAGCGGGAACCTACAATGAGCAGTTCTTC,CASSLLAGTYNEQFF,TRBJ2-1,NA,15,TRBV27,TRBD2
TGTGCCTGGAGTGGGCTGGGGAACACTGAAGCTTTCTTT,CAWSGLGNTEAFF,TRBJ1-1,NA,13,TRBV30,NA
TGTGCCAGCAGCTTTGGACAGTTCTACAATGAGCAGTTCTTC,CASSFGQFYNEQFF,TRBJ2-1,NA,14,TRBV7-7,NA
TGTGCCTGGAGTCGGGACGGCTCCTCTGGAAACACCATATATTTT,CAWSRDGSSGNTIYF,TRBJ1-3,NA,15,TRBV30,NA
TGTGCCAGCAGCACCGCTAGCGGGGCCCCCTACGAGCAGTACTTC,CASSTASGAPYEQYF,TRBJ2-7,NA,15,TRBV7-2,TRBD2
TGTGCCAGCAGTGAGGGGGCTACGCAGTATTTT,CASSEGATQYF,TRBJ2-3,NA,11,TRBV2,NA
TGTGCCACCAGCAGCCCCGTCGTGACAGGGACACAAGAGACCCAGTACTTC,CATSSPVVTGTQETQYF,TRBJ2-5,NA,17,TRBV15,TRBD1
TGTGCCTCCTCTTGGGGGGCAACAGATACGCAGTATTTT,CASSWGATDTQYF,TRBJ2-3,once,13,TRBV19,NA
TGCGCCAGCAGCTTGGTGGCTATCACCGGGGAGCTGTTTTTT,CASSLVAITGELFF,TRBJ2-2,NA,14,TRBV5-1,NA
TGTGCCAGTACGGGACAGGGATATCAGCCCCAGCATTTT,CASTGQGYQPQHF,TRBJ1-5,few,13,TRBV19,TRBD1
TGTGCCAGCAGCGAACGAGGAATTTGGGAGACCCAGTACTTC,CASSERGIWETQYF,TRBJ2-5,NA,14,TRBV27,NA
TGTGCCAGCAGCCACCGACTAGCGTCTAGCACAGATACGCAGTATTTT,CASSHRLASSTDTQYF,TRBJ2-3,NA,16,TRBV5-4,TRBD2
TGTGCCAGCAGCTCCTCACAAGGATTCGGCAATCAGCCCCAGCATTTT,CASSSSQGFGNQPQHF,TRBJ1-5,few,16,TRBV13,NA
TGTGCCAGCAGCTTAAAGGGGTCTGGAAACACCATATATTTT,CASSLKGSGNTIYF,TRBJ1-3,NA,14,TRBV7-2,NA
TGTGCCAGTAGTCTCCGACAGGGCTACGAGCAGTACTTC,CASSLRQGYEQYF,TRBJ2-7,NA,13,TRBV19,TRBD1
TGTGCCAGTAGTATCCCCGGACTAGCCGATGAGCAGTTCTTC,CASSIPGLADEQFF,TRBJ2-1,NA,14,TRBV19,TRBD2
TGTGCCAGCAGCCCAGGGATCCAACGCGACACAGATACGCAGTATTTT,CASSPGIQRDTDTQYF,TRBJ2-3,NA,16,TRBV7-8,NA
TGTGCCAGCAGCGAGGAGGGACTCACCTACAATGAGCAGTTCTTC,CASSEEGLTYNEQFF,TRBJ2-1,NA,15,TRBV9,NA
TGTGCCAGCAGTTACGATAATACGGTCCAGCCCCAGCATTTT,CASSYDNTVQPQHF,TRBJ1-5,NA,14,TRBV6-5,NA
TGTGCCAGTAGTATCGACAGGGGGATAGCTTTCTTT,CASSIDRGIAFF,TRBJ1-1,NA,12,TRBV19,TRBD1
TGTGCCAGCAGCTCCGGACAGGGGGGGGCCGGGGAGCTGTTTTTT,CASSSGQGGAGELFF,TRBJ2-2,NA,15,TRBV11-1,TRBD1
TGTGCCAGCAGCTTGGCCGACAGGGCCCCCGGGGAGCTGTTTTTT,CASSLADRAPGELFF,TRBJ2-2,few,15,TRBV7-9,TRBD1
TGTGCTCTCCCTTTCCAGCGCGCAACCTACAATGAGCAGTTCTTC,CALPFQRATYNEQFF,TRBJ2-1,NA,15,TRBV12-5,NA
TGTGCCAGCAAACAGCGGAGACTAACCACGCAGACGAACACCGGGGAGCTGTTTTTT,CASKQRRLTTQTNTGELFF,TRBJ2-2,NA,19,TRBV2,NA
TGCAGCGTTGAATTACCCGATGGCTACACCTTC,CSVELPDGYTF,TRBJ1-2,medium-sized,11,TRBV29-1,NA
TGTGCCAGCAGTGGCGGAGGACCCTATGGCTACACCTTC,CASSGGGPYGYTF,TRBJ1-2,NA,13,TRBV6-1,NA
TGTGCCAGTAGTTATGACAGGACCTACGAGCAGTACTTC,CASSYDRTYEQYF,TRBJ2-7,NA,13,TRBV19,NA
TGTGCCAGCAGCATCGGGACGGCCTATAATTCACCCCTCCACTTT,CASSIGTAYNSPLHF,TRBJ1-6,few,15,TRBV11-2,NA
TGCGCCAGCAGCCATCTACCCGGGACGGAGAACACCGGGGAGCTGTTTTTT,CASSHLPGTENTGELFF,TRBJ2-2,once,17,TRBV4-1,NA
TGTGCCAGCAGCCCGGACCGCTACAATGAGCAGTTCTTC,CASSPDRYNEQFF,TRBJ2-1,NA,13,TRBV7-6,NA
TGTGCCAGCAGCTTTCCGGGACAGGGGTCCTCCAACTTATACGAGCAGTACTTC,CASSFPGQGSSNLYEQYF,TRBJ2-7,NA,18,TRBV7-9,TRBD1
TGTGCCAGCAGCTTGGGAAGCCGCCCCTACGAGCAGTACTTC,CASSLGSRPYEQYF,TRBJ2-7,NA,14,TRBV5-8,NA
TGTGCCAGTAGTATAGATTTCGGGAAATACACTGAAGCTTTCTTT,CASSIDFGKYTEAFF,TRBJ1-1,NA,15,TRBV19,NA
TGCGCCAGCAGCTTCGGGACAGGGCTCAACAATGAGCAGTTCTTC,CASSFGTGLNNEQFF,TRBJ2-1,NA,15,TRBV5-1,TRBD1
TGTGCCAGCACCATACAGGGAAACACTGAAGCTTTCTTT,CASTIQGNTEAFF,TRBJ1-1,NA,13,TRBV2,NA
TGTGCCAGCAGCTTGGACAGGGCTGGAAACACCATATATTTT,CASSLDRAGNTIYF,TRBJ1-3,NA,14,TRBV5-8,NA
TGTGCCACCAGCGGACTAGCGGGAGTTAGGAATGAGCAGTTCTTC,CATSGLAGVRNEQFF,TRBJ2-1,NA,15,TRBV15,TRBD2
TGTGCCAGCAGCTTTGGAGAGCACTATGGCTACACCTTC,CASSFGEHYGYTF,TRBJ1-2,NA,13,TRBV5-6,NA